This entry features one T cell receptor (beta chain) sequence. What it recognizes is unknown. V was clipped by 6 bases and J by 4 bases, with 10 bases between them. The CDR3 has 12 amino acids. The germline V gene has CDR1 MNHEY and CDR2 SVGAGI. A multiplex PCR was run with 60 Vbeta primers and 13 Jbeta primers. Original analysis: Around 80 million unique TCR beta chains, some 10 million of them shared, were counted by a later analysis. Here immunoSEQ multiplex PCR was the method, and the copy in TCRdb shows in-frame clones only, minus some. The V and J calls and clone size come from that table; D and trimming were worked out from the DNA. The sample's table shows approximately 27,000 clones. The record originates from a study of cytomegalovirus exposure and HLA in healthy donors. Study results and limitations: Analyses of presence/absence relied on an assumption of roughly uniform sequencing depth across donors. Some public TCRs appeared in many individuals, while most sequences were rare. Roughly 170 TCR beta chains were listed as cytomegalovirus-associated.

Sequencing used PBMCs. This chain uses TRBV6-5 with TRBJ2-7, with D tentatively TRBD2 (5 bases). This clonotype originated in a man between 25 and 39 years old in good health and CMV-seronegative. The CDR3 is CASSLDSYEQYF. In DNA form, the CDR3 reads TGTGCCAGCAGCCTGGACTCGTACGAGCAGTACTTC.